Listed here are 14 T cell receptor beta chains from one sample, sequenced in a study of T cells in tuberculosis. Time point reported: new active TB diagnosis, blood taken before or within 7 days of starting treatment. Generated by immunoSEQ multiplex PCR, the TCRdb table keeps only in-frame clones and is missing some. The sample lists tens of thousands of clones; about 95% were seen once. Sequenced material: PBMCs, taken at tuberculosis diagnosis. Receptors were obtained from an adult with tuberculosis.

This clone showed up just once. The chain has TRBV5-4 and TRBJ2-1; TRBD2 agrees at 8 bases. This CDR3 has 14 residues. Germline V gene sequence: CDR1 SGHNT, CDR2 YYREEE (reference sequence). After removal of 0 bases from V and 8 bases from J, the junction contained 4 bases not matched to a gene. The CDR3 nucleotides are TGTGCCAGCAGCTTGGGCGCGGGAGGCGATGAGCAGTTCTTC. Protein sequence: CASSLGAGGDEQFF.

The DNA for the CDR3 is TGTGCCAGCAGTTTATTAGCGGCTAGCACAGATACGCAGTATTTT. This gives the protein CASSLLAASTDTQYF. V usage is TRBV27 and J usage is TRBJ2-3; D may be TRBD2 (6 bases). Trimming took 1 base from V and 0 from J, leaving 8 bases between them. CDR1 and CDR2 from the germline V gene are MNHEY and SMNVEV (reference sequence). The CDR3 has 15 residues.

The rearrangement uses TRBV6-1 and TRBJ2-1, with D possibly TRBD2 on 6 matching bases. The CDR3 covers 15 residues. Trimming took 5 bases from V and 0 from J, leaving 11 bases between them. The germline V gene encodes CDR1 MNHNS and CDR2 SASEGT. The CDR3 sequence is CASSLARSSYNEQFF. CDR3 coding DNA: TGTGCCAGCAGTCTAGCGCGAAGCTCCTACAATGAGCAGTTCTTC.

The V and J genes are TRBV12-5 and TRBJ2-5; a weak D match, TRBD2 (6 bases). CDR1 is LGHNT and CDR2 is FRNRAP in the germline V gene. Trimming removed 2 bases at V and 5 bases at J, with 21 bases between. The CDR3 is 17 amino acids. CDR3 sequence: CASGLYSHGGGFETQYF. The CDR3 DNA is TGTGCTAGTGGTTTGTACTCCCACGGAGGAGGGTTCGAGACCCAGTACTTC.

The J gene is TRBJ2-1, the V gene TRBV19; TRBD2 agrees at 12 bases. Germline V gives CDR1 LNHDA, CDR2 SQIVND (reference sequence). V lost 4 bases, J lost 7 bases, and 5 bases stayed unmatched. This CDR3 is 15 amino acids long. Written as DNA, the CDR3 is TGTGCCAGTAGTAGGACTAGCGGGATTAGGAATGAGCAGTTCTTC. Its translation: CASSRTSGIRNEQFF. Full variable domain (remainder filled in from reference TRBV19 and TRBJ2-1): DGGITQSPKYLFRKEGQNVTLSCEQNLNHDAMYWYRQDPGQGLRLIYYSQIVNDFQKGDIAEGYSVSREKKESFPLTVTSAQKNPTAFYLCASSRTSGIRNEQFFGPGTRLTVL.

The V call is TRBV4-3, the J call TRBJ2-1, with TRBD2 identical over 13 bases. Unmatched junction bases numbered 7, after V lost 2 bases and J lost 0 bases. The CDR3 is 19 residues long. Per germline, CDR1 LGHNA and CDR2 YSLEER. The CDR3 protein is CASSQYGTSGTSSYNEQFF. The CDR3 DNA sequence: TGCGCCAGCAGCCAATACGGGACTAGCGGGACTAGCTCCTACAATGAGCAGTTCTTC.

This clone occurred once. The chain carries TRBV7-3 and TRBJ2-1; D unresolved. Trimming left V 4 bases short and J 0 bases short, with 16 bases between. Germline V gene data show CDR1 as SGHTA and CDR2 as FQGTGA. The CDR3 has 17 residues. Written as DNA, the CDR3 is TGTGCCAGCAGCTCCTTGGGCCCCGAGAGCTCCTACAATGAGCAGTTCTTC. It is translated as CASSSLGPESSYNEQFF.

The gene calls are TRBV9 and TRBJ1-2; D uncertain. This CDR3 contains 14 residues. V lost 4 bases, J lost 2 bases, and 12 bases lay in between. From germline, CDR1 is SGDLS and CDR2 YYNGEE. The CDR3 spells CASSSSTGNYGYTF. In DNA form, the CDR3 reads TGTGCCAGCAGCTCTTCGACGGGAAACTATGGCTACACCTTC.

Only one count was recorded for this clone. The V call is TRBV6-6, the J call TRBJ2-1; TRBD2 might be the D (5 bases). The CDR3 runs to 15 residues. V was shortened by 3 bases and J by 2 bases, with 11 bases between the two germline ends. CDR1 MNHNY and CDR2 SVGAGI come from the germline V gene (reference sequence). In DNA, the CDR3 is TGTGCCAGCAGTTATCGGGATACCACCTACAATGAGCAGTTCTTC. This encodes CASSYRDTTYNEQFF.

The J gene is TRBJ2-3, the V gene TRBV2; 8 bases map to TRBD2. There are 16 residues in the CDR3. V dropped 2 bases and J dropped 0; count of bases not matched to a gene: 4. CDR1 SNHLY and CDR2 FYNNEI come from the germline V gene. CDR3 region: CASSEPGGPSTDTQYF. The CDR3 bases are TGTGCCAGCAGTGAACCGGGAGGGCCTAGCACAGATACGCAGTATTTT.

The chain links TRBV19 to TRBJ1-5; 8 bases are shared with TRBD1. From germline, CDR1 is LNHDA and CDR2 SQIVND (reference sequence). J gave up 2 bases and V 5 bases, and 2 bases lay outside the gene matches. The CDR3 totals 14 residues. The CDR3 DNA follows: TGTGCCAGTAGTCAGGGGGCCGGCAATCAGCCCCAGCATTTT. Translated, it gives CASSQGAGNQPQHF.

The rearrangement uses TRBV19 and TRBJ1-2, with 7 nucleotides matching TRBD1. There are 13 residues in the CDR3. From germline, CDR1 is LNHDA and CDR2 SQIVND (reference sequence). V lost 8 bases to trimming and J lost 8 bases; unmatched junction nucleotides: 11. The CDR3 sequence: CASSSDRFSGYTF. CDR3 bases: TGTGCCAGTTCATCGGACAGGTTTAGCGGCTACACCTTC. Using reference TRBV19 and TRBJ1-2 for the parts outside the CDR3, the full variable domain is DGGITQSPKYLFRKEGQNVTLSCEQNLNHDAMYWYRQDPGQGLRLIYYSQIVNDFQKGDIAEGYSVSREKKESFPLTVTSAQKNPTAFYLCASSSDRFSGYTFGSGTRLTVV.

V and J are TRBV6-1 and TRBJ1-1; a weak D match, TRBD1 (6 bases). The V end lost 10 bases, the J end lost 4 bases, and 16 bases lay between the germline ends. Germline V lookup: CDR1 MNHNS, CDR2 SASEGT. This CDR3 has 13 amino acids. The CDR3: CATQGRVVTEAFF. CDR3 coding DNA: TGTGCCACCCAGGGGAGGGTGGTCACTGAAGCTTTCTTT.

This chain uses TRBV5-1 with TRBJ2-4, with D unclear. Germline V gene sequence: CDR1 SGHRS, CDR2 YFSETQ. V lost 0 bases and J lost 7, with 17 bases in between. The CDR3 spans 16 residues. Here the CDR3 DNA reads TGCGCCAGCAGCTTGGGGGCAGAAAGTTGGGTGAACATTCAGTACTTC. Its protein is CASSLGAESWVNIQYF.